The 21 T cell receptor beta chains below were found in one sample sequenced in a study of blood T cell repertoires in COVID-19. The table came from immunoSEQ multiplex PCR; TCRdb's copy has only in-frame clones and leaves some out. The sample contains approximately 190,000 clones, 65% to 85% of which appear only once. Sample: peripheral blood. These receptors were taken from a woman aged 25 to 39 with acute or convalescent COVID-19.

The chain links TRBV27 to TRBJ1-2; 9 bases are shared with TRBD1. The V and J ends lost 5 bases and 4 bases, in that order; junction bases with no gene match: 5. CDR3 size: 14 residues. Germline CDR1 reads MNHEY; CDR2 reads SMNVEV (reference sequence). The CDR3 nucleotides are TGTGCCAGCAGTCCCGACAGGGGGTTCTATGGCTACACCTTC. It is translated as CASSPDRGFYGYTF.

V is TRBV3-1 (or the pseudogene TRBV3-2) and J is TRBJ2-7; maybe TRBD2 (6 bases). The CDR3 is 14 residues long. Looked up from germline, CDR1 is LGHDT and CDR2 is YNNKEL (reference sequence). V was clipped by 2 bases and J by 5 bases, with 13 bases between them. DNA of the CDR3: TGTGCCAGCAGCCAACTGACTAGAGTCCACGAGCAGTACTTC. Its translation: CASSQLTRVHEQYF.

This chain links TRBV5-6 with TRBJ1-1, with TRBD1 identical over 8 bases. This CDR3 region has 15 residues. Germline-derived CDR1 and CDR2 are SGHDT and YYEEEE. The V and J ends lost 4 bases and 4 bases, in that order; junction bases with no gene match: 9. CDR3 in amino acids: CASSQADRASTEAFF. The CDR3 bases are TGTGCCAGCAGCCAAGCGGACAGGGCGAGCACTGAAGCTTTCTTT.

The CDR3 bases are TGTGCCAGCAGCTTAGATCTTCGGGAGGGCCTGTGGAATGAGCAGTTCTTC. This gives the protein CASSLDLREGLWNEQFF. The chain couples TRBV11-2 to TRBJ2-1; 8 nucleotides line up with TRBD2. The CDR3 has 17 amino acids. Germline V gives CDR1 SGHAT, CDR2 FQNNGV. V dropped 0 bases and J dropped 7; count of bases not matched to a gene: 11.

The chain couples TRBV21-1 to TRBJ1-1; the D call TRBD1 from the table was never checked on the DNA. TRBV21-1 is marked as a pseudogene. This CDR3 comprises 17 residues. The CDR3 DNA reads as TGTGCCAGCAGCAAAGATGGGACAGGGGGCCGGAACACTGAAGCTTTCTTT. This translates into CASSKDGTGGRNTEAFF.

The chain links TRBV9 to TRBJ2-3, with TRBD1 as a possible D gene (5 bases). Germline CDR1 is SGDLS and CDR2 is YYNGEE. This CDR3 has 14 residues. V shed 1 base and J shed 2 bases, with 8 bases lying between them. The CDR3, as DNA: TGTGCCAGCAGCGTAACAGGTTACACAGATACGCAGTATTTT. Residues: CASSVTGYTDTQYF.

The J gene is TRBJ2-5, the V gene TRBV30; tentatively, D is TRBD1 (5 bases). V was cut by 0 bases and J by 2 bases, with 10 bases left in between. This CDR3 is 14 amino acids long. Per the germline V gene, CDR1 is GTSNPN and CDR2 is SVGIG (reference sequence). For the CDR3, the DNA is TGTGCCTGGAGTGTCCAGGGAATTCAAGAGACCCAGTACTTC. Its protein product is CAWSVQGIQETQYF.

The J gene is TRBJ2-4, the V gene TRBV3-1 (or the pseudogene TRBV3-2); 8 bases agree with TRBD1. CDR1 and CDR2 from the germline V gene are LGHDT and YNNKEL (reference sequence). The CDR3 extends over 16 amino acids. The V gene end was trimmed by 5 bases and the J gene end by 2 bases; junction bases not matched to a gene: 8. CDR3 in DNA: TGTGCCAGCAGCGCTATCGGGACAGGTACCAAAAACATTCAGTACTTC. Translating gives CASSAIGTGTKNIQYF.

The V gene is TRBV27, the J gene TRBJ1-1; perhaps TRBD1 as D (5 bases). Trimming removed 3 bases from V and 5 bases from J, with 22 bases in between. The CDR3 length is 17 residues. The germline gives CDR1 MNHEY, CDR2 SMNVEV (reference sequence). The CDR3 protein is CASSFPEQVGLGTEAFF. The CDR3 DNA follows: TGTGCCAGCAGTTTCCCCGAACAGGTGGGTCTGGGGACTGAAGCTTTCTTT.

The chain recombines TRBV29-1 with TRBJ2-6, with TRBD1 matching over 8 bases. The CDR3 is 15 residues long. Trimming at V came to 4 bases and at J to 0 bases, leaving 2 bases not matched to a gene. Germline CDR1 SQVTM, CDR2 ANQGSEA. CDR3 nucleotides: TGCAGCGTTGGGACAGGGATCTCTGGGGCCAACGTCCTGACTTTC. Translating gives CSVGTGISGANVLTF.

The chain recombines TRBV2 with TRBJ2-1; TRBD2 might be the D (5 bases). The V end was cut by 10 bases, the J end by 0 bases, with 19 bases between. This CDR3 contains 16 residues. CDR1 and CDR2 (germline): SNHLY, FYNNEI. The CDR3 bases are TGTGCCATCCCCCGGAGCGGAACACACTCCTACAATGAGCAGTTCTTC. Protein: CAIPRSGTHSYNEQFF.

The chain carries TRBV28 and TRBJ1-5, with D possibly matching TRBD1 (6 bases). V was pared by 5 bases and J by 4 bases, with 18 bases between. Per germline, CDR1 MDHEN and CDR2 SYDVKM. The CDR3 is made up of 16 amino acids. The CDR3 DNA is TGTGCCAGCAGTCTCCTGCTAGGGGGGGAAAATCAGCCCCAGCATTTT. Its translation: CASSLLLGGENQPQHF.

The rearrangement uses TRBV5-5 and TRBJ2-6; 10 bases fit TRBD1. CDR1 SGHKS and CDR2 YYEKEE come from the germline V gene (reference sequence). CDR3 length equals 18 residues. V dropped 4 bases and J dropped 0; count of bases not matched to a gene: 7. The CDR3 is CASSTTGGEGSGANVLTF. CDR3 DNA: TGTGCCAGCAGCACGACAGGGGGCGAAGGCTCTGGGGCCAACGTCCTGACTTTC.

Regarding this clone: Other DNA sequences in the sample encode the same CDR3. V usage is TRBV19 and J usage is TRBJ2-3; 10 positions agree with TRBD2. CDR1 is LNHDA, CDR2 SQIVND, per germline (reference sequence). The CDR3 totals 15 residues. V trimming: 5 bases; J trimming: 1 base; junction bases outside the gene matches: 3. This CDR3 is CASSLLAGGTDTQYF. As DNA, the CDR3 is TGTGCCAGTAGTTTGCTAGCGGGGGGCACAGATACGCAGTATTTT.

The chain recombines TRBV7-2 with TRBJ2-3; 7 bases are shared with TRBD1. Germline lookup yields CDR1 SGHTA and CDR2 FQGNSA. V was clipped by 5 bases and J by 2 bases; unmatched bases: 13. The CDR3 is 17 amino acids. CDR3 coding DNA: TGTGCCAGCAGCCCCCGACAGGGTAGGGGTTACACAGATACGCAGTATTTT. Amino acids: CASSPRQGRGYTDTQYF.

The chain joins TRBV13 to TRBJ2-1; 7 bases align to TRBD1. Losses at the gene ends were 1 base for V and 2 bases for J; bases not matched to a gene: 2. The CDR3 extends over 15 amino acids. CDR1 PRHDT and CDR2 FYEKMQ come from the germline V gene (reference sequence). The CDR3 sequence: CASSLDRGPYNEQFF. DNA of the CDR3: TGTGCCAGCAGCTTAGACAGGGGTCCCTACAATGAGCAGTTCTTC.

The V call is TRBV10-1, the J call TRBJ1-1; 7 bases are shared with TRBD1. The V gene's germline CDR1 is WNHNN and CDR2 SYGVQD (reference sequence). Trimming at V came to 7 bases and at J to 4 bases, leaving 6 bases not matched to a gene. This CDR3 region has 13 residues. CDR3 amino acids: CASIGGFGTEAFF. The CDR3 nucleotides are TGCGCCAGCATAGGGGGCTTCGGCACTGAAGCTTTCTTT.

The chain carries TRBV5-1 and TRBJ1-3; D is unclear. V lost 0 bases and J 1 base, leaving 14 bases between the germline ends. The CDR3 runs 17 residues. Per germline, CDR1 SGHRS and CDR2 YFSETQ. The CDR3 region is CASSLVRGEGSGNTIYF. For the CDR3, the DNA is TGCGCCAGCAGCTTGGTCCGCGGAGAGGGATCTGGAAACACCATATATTTT. The full variable domain, with the rest looked up from reference TRBV5-1 and TRBJ1-3, is KAGVTQTPRYLIKTRGQQVTLSCSPISGHRSVSWYQQTPGQGLQFLFEYFSETQRNKGNFPGRFSGRQFSNSRSEMNVSTLELGDSALYLCASSLVRGEGSGNTIYFGEGSWLTVV.

The chain recombines TRBV6-1 with TRBJ1-4, with 9 bases identical to TRBD1. This CDR3 spans 15 amino acids. V lost 1 base and J lost 3; bases outside the gene matches: 0. Germline assignment: CDR1 MNHNS and CDR2 SASEGT. The CDR3 nucleotides read TGTGCCAGCAGTGAAGGACAGGGGGCTAATGAAAAACTGTTTTTT. Amino acids: CASSEGQGANEKLFF.

V and J are TRBV7-6 and TRBJ2-3, with 10 bases fitting TRBD2. This CDR3 comprises 15 residues. Germline-derived CDR1 and CDR2 are SGHVS and FNYEAQ. V trimming: 2 bases; J trimming: 6 bases; junction bases outside the gene matches: 5. CDR3 residues: CASSLSGGAWDTQYF. The CDR3 DNA is TGTGCCAGCAGCTTAAGCGGGGGGGCCTGGGATACGCAGTATTTT.

The V call is TRBV6-2 or TRBV6-3, the J call TRBJ1-3; D remains unclear. V was shortened by 0 bases and J by 3 bases, with 6 bases between the two germline ends. This CDR3 spans 14 amino acids. CDR1 MNHEY and CDR2 SVGEGT come from the germline V gene. The CDR3 DNA reads as TGTGCCAGCAGTTACTCACGACATGGAAACACCATATATTTT. Protein sequence: CASSYSRHGNTIYF.